This T cell receptor beta chain was sequenced for a study of cytomegalovirus exposure and HLA in healthy donors. Use of 60 Vbeta and 13 Jbeta primers characterized the PCR. Only in-frame clones appear in the TCRdb table, and some are missing; sequencing was by immunoSEQ multiplex PCR. The data show roughly 150,000 clones, 73% seen once. Findings and limits, study-wide: V segments that were indistinguishable, TRBV6-2 and TRBV6-3 among them, were omitted from analysis. Analysis was carried out at a later point, and it linked a missense DCLRE1C variant to TCR beta V- and J-gene trimming.

The CDR3 length is 15 residues. The ends were cut back, 0 bases at V and 8 bases at J, with 13 bases in the middle. Germline V CDR1 and CDR2: MGHDK, SYGVNS. Comment on this clone: Its target is not known.

Sequences were obtained from PBMCs. The chain recombines TRBV25-1 with TRBJ1-4; D not resolved. This TCR came from a woman aged 18-29 years in good health and CMV-seropositive. CDR3 in DNA: TGTGCCAGCAGTGAATATCGCCAGATACGAGAAAAACTGTTTTTT. It is translated as CASSEYRQIREKLFF.